This T cell receptor (beta chain) was retrieved from a study of CD8 T cells in Susac syndrome. CD8+ and CD4+ T cells taken from blood had their TCR beta sequenced. Reverse transcription of about 0.45 to 1 ug RNA was carried out with random hexamers. Multiplex PCR with immunoSEQ amplified the TCR beta CDR3 across 54 Vbeta and 13 Jbeta. TCRdb reprocessed the immunoSEQ multiplex PCR reads via MiXCR and lists one record per CDR3 protein. Of approximately 180,000 distinct CDR3 sequences listed, about 91% were seen once; the top ten hold about 0.09%. V was shortened by 0 bases and J by 5 bases, with 8 bases between the two germline ends. The germline V gene has CDR1 GTSNPN and CDR2 SVGIG (reference sequence). There are 13 residues in the CDR3. This clonotype was seen more than once but under ten times.

The sequence was obtained from a human donor with Susac syndrome. Material for sequencing was CD4+ T cells from PBMCs. This chain joins TRBV30 and TRBJ1-5; possibly TRBD1 for D (5 bases). The CDR3 protein is CAWSVGGDQPQHF. The CDR3 nucleotides read TGTGCCTGGAGTGTGGGGGGGGATCAGCCCCAGCATTTT.